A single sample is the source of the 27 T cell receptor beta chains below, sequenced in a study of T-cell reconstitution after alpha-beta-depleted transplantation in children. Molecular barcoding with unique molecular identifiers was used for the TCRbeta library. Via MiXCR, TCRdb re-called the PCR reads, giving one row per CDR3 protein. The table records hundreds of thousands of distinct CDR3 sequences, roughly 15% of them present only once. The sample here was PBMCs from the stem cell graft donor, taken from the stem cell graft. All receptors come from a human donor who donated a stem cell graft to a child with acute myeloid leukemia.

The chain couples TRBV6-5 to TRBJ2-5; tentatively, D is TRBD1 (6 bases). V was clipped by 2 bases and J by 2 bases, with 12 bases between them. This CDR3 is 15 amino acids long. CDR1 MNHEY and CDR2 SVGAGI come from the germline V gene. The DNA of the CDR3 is TGTGCCAGCAGTTACGGGCGGACAGCGCAAGAGACCCAGTACTTC. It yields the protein CASSYGRTAQETQYF.

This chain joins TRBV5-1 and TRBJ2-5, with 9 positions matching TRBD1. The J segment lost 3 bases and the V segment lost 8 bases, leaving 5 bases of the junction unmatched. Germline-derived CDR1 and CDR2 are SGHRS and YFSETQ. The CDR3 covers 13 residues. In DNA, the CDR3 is TGCGCCAGTAGACAGGGGGTAGAAGAGACCCAGTACTTC. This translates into CASRQGVEETQYF.

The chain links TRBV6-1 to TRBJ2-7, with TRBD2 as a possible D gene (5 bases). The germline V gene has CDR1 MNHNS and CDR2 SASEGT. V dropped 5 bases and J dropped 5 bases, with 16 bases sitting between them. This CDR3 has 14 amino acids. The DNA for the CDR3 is TGTGCCAGCAGTCTGCGACGGGGTCCTGACGAGCAGTACTTC. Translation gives CASSLRRGPDEQYF.

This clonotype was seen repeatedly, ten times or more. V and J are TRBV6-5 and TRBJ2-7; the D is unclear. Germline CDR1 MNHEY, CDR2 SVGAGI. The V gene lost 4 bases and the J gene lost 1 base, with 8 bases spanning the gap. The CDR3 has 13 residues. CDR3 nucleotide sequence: TGTGCCAGCAGTTTCGGGTATTCCTACGAGCAGTACTTC. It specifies CASSFGYSYEQYF.

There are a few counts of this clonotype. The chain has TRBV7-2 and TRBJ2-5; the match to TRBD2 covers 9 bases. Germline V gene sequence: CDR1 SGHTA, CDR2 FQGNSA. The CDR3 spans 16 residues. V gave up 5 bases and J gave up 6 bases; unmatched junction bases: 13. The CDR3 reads CASSVSGGAQEKTQYF. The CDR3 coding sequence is TGTGCCAGCAGCGTTAGCGGGGGTGCACAGGAGAAGACCCAGTACTTC.

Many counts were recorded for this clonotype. The chain's CDR3 is CASRGKNYGYTF. The CDR3 DNA sequence: TGTGCCAGCAGAGGGAAGAACTATGGCTACACCTTC. The chain carries TRBV27 and TRBJ1-2; unclear D gene. The CDR3 covers 12 residues. In germline, CDR1 is MNHEY, CDR2 SMNVEV (reference sequence). Trimming cost V 6 bases and J 2 bases, with 7 bases left between them.

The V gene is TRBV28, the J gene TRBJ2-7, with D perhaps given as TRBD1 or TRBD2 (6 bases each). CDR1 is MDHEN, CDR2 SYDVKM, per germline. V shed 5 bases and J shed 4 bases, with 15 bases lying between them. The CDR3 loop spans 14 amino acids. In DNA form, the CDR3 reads TGTGCCAGCAGTCCACGTGGGGGGCGGTACGAGCAGTACGTC. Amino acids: CASSPRGGRYEQYV.

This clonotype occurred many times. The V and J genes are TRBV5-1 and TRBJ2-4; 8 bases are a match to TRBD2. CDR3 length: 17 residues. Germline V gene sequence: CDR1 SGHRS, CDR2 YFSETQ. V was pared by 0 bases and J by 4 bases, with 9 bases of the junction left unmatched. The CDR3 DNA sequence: TGCGCCAGCAGCTTGGAACTCGGGGGGGGCTCTAAAAACATTCAGTACTTC. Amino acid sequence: CASSLELGGGSKNIQYF.

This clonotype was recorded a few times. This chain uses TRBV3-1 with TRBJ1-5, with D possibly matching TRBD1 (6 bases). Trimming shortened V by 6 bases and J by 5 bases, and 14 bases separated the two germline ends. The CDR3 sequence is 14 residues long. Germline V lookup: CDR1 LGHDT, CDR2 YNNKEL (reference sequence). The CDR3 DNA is TGTGCCAGCAGTCCAGACAGGCTAGATCAGCCCCAGCATTTT. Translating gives CASSPDRLDQPQHF.

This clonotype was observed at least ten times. The CDR3 protein is CSARSWTSSEGQYF. The CDR3 DNA is TGCAGTGCTAGATCATGGACTAGTAGCGAGGGCCAGTACTTC. The chain is built from TRBV20-1 and TRBJ2-5, with 7 bases identical to TRBD2. Germline V gives CDR1 DFQATT, CDR2 SNEGSKA (reference sequence). J was trimmed by 10 bases and V by 2 bases; bases with no gene match: 13. This CDR3 has 14 amino acids.

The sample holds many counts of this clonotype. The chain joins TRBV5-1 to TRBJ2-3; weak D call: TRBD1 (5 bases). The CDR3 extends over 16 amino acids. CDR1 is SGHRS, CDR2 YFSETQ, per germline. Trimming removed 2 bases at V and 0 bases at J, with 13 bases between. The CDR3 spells CASSLAGSWSTDTQYF. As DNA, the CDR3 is TGCGCCAGCAGCTTAGCAGGGTCCTGGAGCACAGATACGCAGTATTTT.

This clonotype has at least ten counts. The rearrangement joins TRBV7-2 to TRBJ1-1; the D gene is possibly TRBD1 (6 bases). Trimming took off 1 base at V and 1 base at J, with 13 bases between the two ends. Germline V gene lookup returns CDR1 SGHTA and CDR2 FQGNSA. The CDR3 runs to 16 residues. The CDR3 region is CASSLVGGGRNTEAFF. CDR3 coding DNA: TGTGCCAGCAGCTTAGTGGGAGGGGGGCGGAACACTGAAGCTTTCTTT.

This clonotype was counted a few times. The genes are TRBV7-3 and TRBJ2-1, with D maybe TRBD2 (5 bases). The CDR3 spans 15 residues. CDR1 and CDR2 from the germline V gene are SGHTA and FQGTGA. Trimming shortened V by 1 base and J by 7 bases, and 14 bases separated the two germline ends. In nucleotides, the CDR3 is TGTGCCAGCAGCTTAAGAGCCCGGGATCTTAATGAGCAGTTCTTC. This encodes CASSLRARDLNEQFF.

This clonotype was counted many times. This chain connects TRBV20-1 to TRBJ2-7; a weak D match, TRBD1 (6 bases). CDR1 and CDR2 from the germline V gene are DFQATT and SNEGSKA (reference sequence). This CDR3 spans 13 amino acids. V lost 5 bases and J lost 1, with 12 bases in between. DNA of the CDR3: TGCAGTGCTGCACACAGGGAATCCTACGAGCAGTACTTC. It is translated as CSAAHRESYEQYF.

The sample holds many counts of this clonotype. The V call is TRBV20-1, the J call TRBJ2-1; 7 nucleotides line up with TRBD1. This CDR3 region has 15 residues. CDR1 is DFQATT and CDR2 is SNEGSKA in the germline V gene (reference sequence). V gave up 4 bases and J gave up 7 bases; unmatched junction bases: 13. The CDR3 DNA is TGCAGTGCTACAACCGGGACAGTTTACAAGAATGAGCAGTTCTTC. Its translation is CSATTGTVYKNEQFF.

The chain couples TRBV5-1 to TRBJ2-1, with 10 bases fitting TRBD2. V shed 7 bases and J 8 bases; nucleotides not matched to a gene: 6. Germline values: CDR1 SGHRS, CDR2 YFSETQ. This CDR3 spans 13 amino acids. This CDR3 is CASWGLAGDEQFF. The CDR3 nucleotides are TGCGCCAGCTGGGGGCTAGCGGGGGATGAGCAGTTCTTC.

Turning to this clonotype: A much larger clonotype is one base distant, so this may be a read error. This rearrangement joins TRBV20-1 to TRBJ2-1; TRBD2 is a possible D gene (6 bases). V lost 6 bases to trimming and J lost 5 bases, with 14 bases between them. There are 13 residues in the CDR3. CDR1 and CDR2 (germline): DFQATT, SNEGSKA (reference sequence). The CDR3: CSARRAPHNEQFF. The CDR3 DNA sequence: TGCAGTGCCCGGAGGGCCCCGCACAATGAGCAGTTCTTC.

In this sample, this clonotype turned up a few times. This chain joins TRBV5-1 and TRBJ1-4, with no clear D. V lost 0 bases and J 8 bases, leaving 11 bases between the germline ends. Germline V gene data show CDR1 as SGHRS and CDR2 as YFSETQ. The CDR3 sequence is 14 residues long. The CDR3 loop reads CASSLGYGREKLFF. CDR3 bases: TGCGCCAGCAGCTTGGGGTACGGCCGCGAAAAACTGTTTTTT.

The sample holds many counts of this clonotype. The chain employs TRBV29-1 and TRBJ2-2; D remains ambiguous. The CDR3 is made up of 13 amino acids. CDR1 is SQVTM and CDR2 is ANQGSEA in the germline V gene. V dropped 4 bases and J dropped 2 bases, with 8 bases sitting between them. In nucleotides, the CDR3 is TGCAGCGTTGGTACACTTAACACCGGGGAGCTGTTTTTT. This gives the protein CSVGTLNTGELFF.

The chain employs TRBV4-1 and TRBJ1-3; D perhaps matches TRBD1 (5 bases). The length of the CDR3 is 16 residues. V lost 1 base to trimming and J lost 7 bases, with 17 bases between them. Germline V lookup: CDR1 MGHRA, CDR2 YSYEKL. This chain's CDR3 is CASSQGRAKGRNTIYF. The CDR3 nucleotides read TGCGCCAGCAGCCAAGGCAGGGCCAAGGGAAGGAACACCATATATTTT.

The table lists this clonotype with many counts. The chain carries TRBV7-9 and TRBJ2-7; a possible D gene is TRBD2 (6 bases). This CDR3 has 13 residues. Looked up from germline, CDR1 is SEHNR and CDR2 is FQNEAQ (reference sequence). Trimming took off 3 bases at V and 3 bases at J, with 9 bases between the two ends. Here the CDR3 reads CASSFGDFYEQYF. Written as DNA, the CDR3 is TGTGCCAGCAGCTTTGGGGACTTCTACGAGCAGTACTTC.

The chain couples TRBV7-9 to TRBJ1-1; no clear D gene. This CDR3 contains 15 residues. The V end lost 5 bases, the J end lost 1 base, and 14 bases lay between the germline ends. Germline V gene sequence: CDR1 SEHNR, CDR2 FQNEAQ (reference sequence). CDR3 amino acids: CASSRPGRPNTEAFF. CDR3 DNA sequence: TGTGCCAGCAGCCGCCCGGGGAGACCGAACACTGAAGCTTTCTTT.

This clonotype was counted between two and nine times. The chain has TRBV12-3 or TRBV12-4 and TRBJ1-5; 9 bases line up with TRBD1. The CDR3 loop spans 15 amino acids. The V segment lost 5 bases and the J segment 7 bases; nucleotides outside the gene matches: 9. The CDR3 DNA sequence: TGTGCCAGCAGTGCACCGGGACAGGGTCGCCAGCCCCAGCATTTT. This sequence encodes CASSAPGQGRQPQHF.

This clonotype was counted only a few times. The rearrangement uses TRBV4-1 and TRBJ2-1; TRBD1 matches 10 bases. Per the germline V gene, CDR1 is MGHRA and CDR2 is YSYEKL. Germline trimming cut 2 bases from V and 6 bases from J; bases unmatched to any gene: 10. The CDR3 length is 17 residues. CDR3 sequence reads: CASSQLVLRTGGNEQFF. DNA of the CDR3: TGCGCCAGCAGCCAACTGGTTTTGAGGACAGGGGGCAATGAGCAGTTCTTC.

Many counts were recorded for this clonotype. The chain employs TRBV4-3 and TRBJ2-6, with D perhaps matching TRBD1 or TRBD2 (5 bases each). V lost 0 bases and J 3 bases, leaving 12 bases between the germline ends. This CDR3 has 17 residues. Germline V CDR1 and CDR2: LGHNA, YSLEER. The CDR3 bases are TGCGCCAGCAGCCAAGAGACGGGGCGAGGTGGGGCCAACGTCCTGACTTTC. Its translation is CASSQETGRGGANVLTF.

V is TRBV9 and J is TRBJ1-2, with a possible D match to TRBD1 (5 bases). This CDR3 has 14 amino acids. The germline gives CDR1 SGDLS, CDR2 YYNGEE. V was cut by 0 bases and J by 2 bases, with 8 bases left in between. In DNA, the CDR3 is TGTGCCAGCAGCGTAGCCGACAGCAACTATGGCTACACCTTC. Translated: CASSVADSNYGYTF. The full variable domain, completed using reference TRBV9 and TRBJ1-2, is DSGVTQTPKHLITATGQRVTLRCSPRSGDLSVYWYQQSLDQGLQFLIQYYNGEERAKGNILERFSAQQFPDLHSELNLSSLELGDSALYFCASSVADSNYGYTFGSGTRLTVV.

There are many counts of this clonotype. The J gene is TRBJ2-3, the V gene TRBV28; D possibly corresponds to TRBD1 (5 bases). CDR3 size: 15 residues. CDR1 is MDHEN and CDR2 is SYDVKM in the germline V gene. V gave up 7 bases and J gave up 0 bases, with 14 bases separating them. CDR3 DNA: TGTGCCAGCACCCAAGGGGCCTTTAGCACAGATACGCAGTATTTT. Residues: CASTQGAFSTDTQYF.